Below are 19 T cell receptor beta chains sequenced from a single sample in a study of T cells in Graves' hyperthyroidism and ophthalmopathy. RNA transcripts provided the source from which TCR beta CDR3 regions were amplified. In the first-round RT-PCR of the TCR CDR3, the HTBI primer set was used. TCRdb re-analysed the multiplex PCR reads in MiXCR, keeping a single row per CDR3 protein. The table has approximately 690,000 distinct CDR3 sequences, about 20% seen once. Specimen: blood. These TCRs come from a man aged 25-45 years with Graves' ophthalmopathy.

V gene TRBV30 combines with J gene TRBJ1-5; 8 nucleotides agree with TRBD1. Germline CDR1 reads GTSNPN; CDR2 reads SVGIG (reference sequence). The CDR3 has 13 amino acids. The V gene end was trimmed by 7 bases and the J gene end by 7 bases; junction bases not matched to a gene: 9. In nucleotides, the CDR3 is TGTGCCTCCTCCGGGACAGGTCTCCAGCCCCAGCATTTT. It translates to CASSGTGLQPQHF.

At least ten counts were recorded for this clonotype. The V call is TRBV28, the J call TRBJ2-1, with a tentative D call TRBD2 (5 bases). Trimming removed 4 bases at V and 2 bases at J, with 15 bases between. This CDR3 has 16 amino acids. Germline assignment: CDR1 MDHEN and CDR2 SYDVKM. The CDR3 is CASSWSSTEPYNEQFF. The CDR3 DNA reads TGTGCCAGCAGTTGGTCTAGCACCGAACCCTACAATGAGCAGTTCTTC.

V gene TRBV20-1 combines with J gene TRBJ2-2, with 11 positions matching TRBD2. This CDR3 comprises 15 residues. In germline, CDR1 is DFQATT, CDR2 SNEGSKA (reference sequence). Losses at the gene ends were 2 bases for V and 3 bases for J; bases not matched to a gene: 2. The DNA for the CDR3 is TGCAGTGCTAGACGACTAGCGGGGTACACCGGGGAGCTGTTTTTT. It is translated as CSARRLAGYTGELFF.

In its sample, this clonotype was seen many times. The chain is built from TRBV15 and TRBJ1-1; D unclear. V dropped 2 bases and J dropped 0 bases, with 10 bases sitting between them. CDR1 and CDR2 (germline): LNHNV, YYDKDF (reference sequence). The CDR3 has 15 amino acids. As DNA, the CDR3 is TGTGCCACCAGCAGACTTCAGTTCATGAACACTGAAGCTTTCTTT. Amino acids: CATSRLQFMNTEAFF.

The table lists this clonotype with a few counts. V gene TRBV20-1 combines with J gene TRBJ2-1, with 12 bases matching TRBD2. V gave up 5 bases and J gave up 7 bases; unmatched junction bases: 12. The CDR3 covers 16 residues. CDR1 DFQATT and CDR2 SNEGSKA come from the germline V gene (reference sequence). This chain's CDR3 is CSAPGRWTSGNNEQFF. The CDR3 nucleotides read TGCAGTGCTCCCGGGAGGTGGACTAGCGGGAATAATGAGCAGTTCTTC.

This clonotype was picked up many times. The rearrangement links TRBV3-1 to TRBJ2-1, with TRBD2 matching over 9 bases. Germline CDR1 and CDR2: LGHDT and YNNKEL (reference sequence). The CDR3 loop spans 15 amino acids. Trimming at V came to 5 bases and at J to 8 bases, leaving 10 bases not matched to a gene. The CDR3 nucleotides are TGTGCCAGCAGCTCATTGAGTAGCGGGAGCCATGAGCAGTTCTTC. Its protein product is CASSSLSSGSHEQFF.

This clonotype occurred a few times. V is TRBV6-2 or TRBV6-3 and J is TRBJ2-7; TRBD2 might be the D (5 bases). Between the trimmed V and J ends, which lost 8 bases and 3 bases, there was a span of 14 bases. In germline, CDR1 is MNHEY, CDR2 SVGEGT. The CDR3 extends over 13 amino acids. For the CDR3, the DNA is TGTGCCAGCGGTCCCCGCGGGCTCTACGAGCAGTACTTC. It codes for CASGPRGLYEQYF.

V usage is TRBV5-6 and J usage is TRBJ2-3; D is unclear. Germline assignment: CDR1 SGHDT and CDR2 YYEEEE. V was pared by 0 bases and J by 3 bases, with 14 bases between. The CDR3 runs to 16 residues. CDR3 sequence reads: CASSLAARSSTDTQYF. The CDR3 region has the DNA TGTGCCAGCAGCTTGGCGGCCAGATCTTCTACAGATACGCAGTATTTT.

The V call is TRBV29-1, the J call TRBJ2-7; 7 positions match TRBD1. The length of the CDR3 is 11 residues. From germline, CDR1 is SQVTM and CDR2 ANQGSEA. V was clipped by 7 bases and J by 4 bases; unmatched bases: 4. CDR3 sequence reads: CSGLQGYEQYF. The CDR3 nucleotides read TGCAGCGGGTTACAGGGGTACGAGCAGTACTTC.

This clonotype appeared a few times. The chain employs TRBV2 and TRBJ1-2; 9 positions agree with TRBD1. V shed 7 bases, J shed 5 bases, and the junction held 8 bases outside the gene matches. CDR3 size: 14 residues. CDR1 and CDR2 from the germline V gene are SNHLY and FYNNEI. This CDR3 reads CASNEQGAEYGYTF. CDR3 nucleotide sequence: TGTGCCAGCAACGAACAGGGGGCGGAGTATGGCTACACCTTC.

This clonotype was observed many times. The chain recombines TRBV11-2 with TRBJ2-2; D perhaps matches TRBD2 (5 bases). CDR3 length equals 16 residues. Trimming left V 6 bases short and J 2 bases short, with 16 bases between. The germline V gene has CDR1 SGHAT and CDR2 FQNNGV. CDR3 bases: TGTGCCAGCAGTCGAAGCCCGGGAACCAACACCGGGGAGCTGTTTTTT. Translated: CASSRSPGTNTGELFF.

This chain connects TRBV20-1 to TRBJ1-4; no firm D call. V lost 2 bases and J 0 bases, leaving 13 bases between the germline ends. Germline CDR1 and CDR2: DFQATT and SNEGSKA (reference sequence). The CDR3 loop spans 16 amino acids. As DNA, the CDR3 is TGCAGTGCTAGACCAGGAGCTTCAGCAACTAATGAAAAACTGTTTTTT. This encodes CSARPGASATNEKLFF.

This clonotype was recorded many times. The rearrangement links TRBV24-1 to TRBJ2-1, with TRBD2 matching over 8 bases. V shed 1 base and J 10 bases; nucleotides not matched to a gene: 5. In germline, CDR1 is KGHDR, CDR2 SFDVKD. The CDR3 extends over 14 amino acids. The CDR3 DNA reads TGTGCCACCAGTGATTTTGGAGCGGGAGACGAGCAGTTCTTC. It is translated as CATSDFGAGDEQFF.

This clonotype was counted only a few times. The V gene is TRBV2, the J gene TRBJ1-1; D perhaps matches TRBD1 (5 bases). The CDR3 is 14 residues long. V shed 5 bases and J shed 3 bases, with 13 bases lying between them. Germline V lookup: CDR1 SNHLY, CDR2 FYNNEI. The CDR3 is CASSFTGLDTEAFF. CDR3 sequence (DNA): TGTGCCAGCAGTTTTACAGGCCTAGACACTGAAGCTTTCTTT.

This clonotype was seen at least ten times. The chain is built from TRBV18 and TRBJ1-1, with 7 bases fitting TRBD1. Germline V gene lookup returns CDR1 KGHSH and CDR2 LQKENI. The V and J ends lost 8 bases and 3 bases, in that order; junction bases with no gene match: 9. The CDR3 sequence is 14 residues long. CDR3 amino acids: CASRKDRWDTEAFF. The CDR3 DNA follows: TGTGCCAGCCGAAAGGACAGGTGGGACACTGAAGCTTTCTTT.

This clonotype was recorded at least ten times. This CDR3 reads CASSPSGSHHEQFF. CDR3 coding DNA: TGTGCCAGCAGCCCTAGCGGGAGCCATCATGAGCAGTTCTTC. The chain has TRBV11-1 and TRBJ2-1, with TRBD2 matching over 10 bases. The CDR3 contains 14 residues. With 5 bases clipped from V and 8 bases from J, the junction kept 6 bases outside the gene matches. CDR1 and CDR2 from the germline V gene are SGHAT and FQDESV (reference sequence).

The chain has TRBV18 and TRBJ2-7; D is ambiguous. CDR1 is KGHSH, CDR2 LQKENI, per germline. Trimming took 2 bases from V and 2 from J, leaving 16 bases between them. This CDR3 region has 16 residues. The CDR3 bases are TGTGCCAGCTCACCATCCAACATTGAGGTTGCCTACGAGCAGTACTTC. As protein: CASSPSNIEVAYEQYF.

This clonotype occurred many times. This chain connects TRBV5-1 to TRBJ2-1; 9 positions agree with TRBD1. The CDR3 sequence is 16 residues long. V was pared by 4 bases and J by 5 bases, with 10 bases of the junction left unmatched. CDR1 and CDR2 from the germline V gene are SGHRS and YFSETQ. CDR3 amino acids: CASSTEQGATNNEQFF. The CDR3 DNA reads TGCGCCAGCAGCACGGAACAGGGGGCCACCAACAATGAGCAGTTCTTC.

This clonotype occurred many times. CDR3 protein: CASSLGPGETQYF. For the CDR3, the DNA is TGTGCCAGCAGCCTGGGACCGGGAGAGACCCAGTACTTC. The rearrangement uses TRBV11-2 and TRBJ2-5; D may be TRBD1 or TRBD2 (5 bases each). Looked up from germline, CDR1 is SGHAT and CDR2 is FQNNGV. V was cut by 5 bases and J by 4 bases, with 11 bases left in between. CDR3 length equals 13 residues.